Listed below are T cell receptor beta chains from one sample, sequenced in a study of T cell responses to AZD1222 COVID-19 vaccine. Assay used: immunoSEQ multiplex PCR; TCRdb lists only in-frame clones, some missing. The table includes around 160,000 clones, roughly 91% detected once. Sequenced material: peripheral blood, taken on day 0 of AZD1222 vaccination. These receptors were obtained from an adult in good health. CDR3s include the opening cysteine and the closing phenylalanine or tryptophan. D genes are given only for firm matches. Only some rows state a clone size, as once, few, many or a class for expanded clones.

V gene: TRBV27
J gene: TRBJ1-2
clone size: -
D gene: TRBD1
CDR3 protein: CASTPLGTGNYGYTF
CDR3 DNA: TGTGCCAGCACCCCCCTGGGGACAGGGAACTATGGCTACACCTTC

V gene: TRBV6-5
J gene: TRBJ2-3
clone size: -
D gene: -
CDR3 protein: CASSYSGGPSDTQYF
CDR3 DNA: TGTGCCAGCAGTTACTCAGGGGGGCCTTCAGATACGCAGTATTTT

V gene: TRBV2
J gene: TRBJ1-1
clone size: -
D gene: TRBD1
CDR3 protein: CASSDQGQANTEAFF
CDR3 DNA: TGTGCCAGCAGCGATCAAGGACAGGCGAACACTGAAGCTTTCTTT

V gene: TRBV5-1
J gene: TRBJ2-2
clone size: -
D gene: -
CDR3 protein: CASSFRAGPNTGELFF
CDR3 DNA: TGCGCCAGCAGCTTTAGGGCGGGGCCTAACACCGGGGAGCTGTTTTTT

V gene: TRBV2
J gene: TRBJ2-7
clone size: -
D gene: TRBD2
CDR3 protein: CASSVGTSGTYEQYF
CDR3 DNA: TGTGCCAGCAGTGTAGGGACTAGCGGGACCTACGAGCAGTACTTC

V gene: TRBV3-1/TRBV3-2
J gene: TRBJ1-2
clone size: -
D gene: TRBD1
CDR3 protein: CASSQQQGAGGYTF
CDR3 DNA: TGTGCCAGCAGCCAGCAACAGGGGGCGGGAGGCTACACCTTC

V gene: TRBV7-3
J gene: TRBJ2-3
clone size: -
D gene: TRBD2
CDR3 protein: CASSRGLLRDTDTQYF
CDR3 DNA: TGTGCCAGCAGCCGGGGACTACTTCGGGACACAGATACGCAGTATTTT

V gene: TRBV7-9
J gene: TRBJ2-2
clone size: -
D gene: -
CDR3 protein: CAILWGELFF
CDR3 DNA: TGTGCCATTCTCTGGGGGGAGCTGTTTTTT

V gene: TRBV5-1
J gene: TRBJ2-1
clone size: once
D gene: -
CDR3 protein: CASSSEGTPNPFF
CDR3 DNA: TGCGCCAGCAGCTCAGAGGGGACACCAAACCCGTTCTTC

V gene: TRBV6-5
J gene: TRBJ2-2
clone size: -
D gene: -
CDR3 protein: CASSYLQGFGTGELFF
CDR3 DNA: TGTGCCAGCAGTTACTTGCAGGGCTTTGGCACCGGGGAGCTGTTTTTT

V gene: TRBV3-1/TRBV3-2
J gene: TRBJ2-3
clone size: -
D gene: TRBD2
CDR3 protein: CASSRGLAGGRGNTQYF
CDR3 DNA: TGTGCCAGCAGCCGAGGACTAGCGGGGGGACGGGGGAATACGCAGTATTTT

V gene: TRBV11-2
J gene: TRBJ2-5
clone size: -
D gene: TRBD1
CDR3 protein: CASSLGRTGLQETQYF
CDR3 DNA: TGTGCCAGCAGCCTAGGAAGGACAGGCCTACAAGAGACCCAGTACTTC

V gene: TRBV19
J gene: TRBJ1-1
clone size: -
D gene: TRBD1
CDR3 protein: CASSGQGYEAFF
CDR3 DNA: TGTGCCAGTAGTGGACAGGGGTATGAAGCTTTCTTT

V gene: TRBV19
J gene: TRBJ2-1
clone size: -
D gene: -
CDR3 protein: CASTANHNEQFF
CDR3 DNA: TGTGCCAGTACAGCGAACCACAATGAGCAGTTCTTC

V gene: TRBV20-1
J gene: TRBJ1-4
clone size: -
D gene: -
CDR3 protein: CSARAGEKLFF
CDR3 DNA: TGCAGTGCTAGAGCGGGAGAAAAACTGTTTTTT

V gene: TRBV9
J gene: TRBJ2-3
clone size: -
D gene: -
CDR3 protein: CASSVGPSTDTQYF
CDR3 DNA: TGTGCCAGCAGCGTAGGCCCTAGCACAGATACGCAGTATTTT

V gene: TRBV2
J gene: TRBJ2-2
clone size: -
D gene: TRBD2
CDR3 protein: CASSELGRDTGELFF
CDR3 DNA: TGTGCCAGCAGTGAACTGGGGAGGGACACCGGGGAGCTGTTTTTT

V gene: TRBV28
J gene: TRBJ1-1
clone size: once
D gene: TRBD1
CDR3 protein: CASSWGQRTEAFF
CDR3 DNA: TGTGCCAGCAGTTGGGGACAGAGGACTGAAGCTTTCTTT

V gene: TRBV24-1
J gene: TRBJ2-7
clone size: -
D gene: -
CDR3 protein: CATSDFDPGDSNYEQYF
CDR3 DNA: TGTGCCACCAGTGATTTTGATCCCGGAGACTCCAACTACGAGCAGTACTTC

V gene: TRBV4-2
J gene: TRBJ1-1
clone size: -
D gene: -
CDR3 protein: CASSQEYSPETEAFF
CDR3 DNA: TGTGCCAGCAGCCAAGAGTACAGTCCTGAGACTGAAGCTTTCTTT

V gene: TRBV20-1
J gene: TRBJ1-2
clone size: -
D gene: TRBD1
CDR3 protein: CSGTGGSGNTF
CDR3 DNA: TGCAGTGGGACAGGGGGATCGGGGAACACCTTC

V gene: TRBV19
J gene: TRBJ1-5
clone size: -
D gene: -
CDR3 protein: CASSLNIYSNQPQHF
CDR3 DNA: TGTGCCAGTAGTCTTAATATTTATAGCAATCAGCCCCAGCATTTT

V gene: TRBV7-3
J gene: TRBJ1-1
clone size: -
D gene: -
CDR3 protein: CASSLSPTTDGTEAFF
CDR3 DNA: TGTGCCAGCAGCCTGTCGCCGACTACCGACGGCACTGAAGCTTTCTTT

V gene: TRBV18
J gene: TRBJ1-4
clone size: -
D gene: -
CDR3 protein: CASSRHAGTNEKLFF
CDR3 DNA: TGTGCCAGCTCCCGCCATGCAGGTACTAATGAAAAACTGTTTTTT

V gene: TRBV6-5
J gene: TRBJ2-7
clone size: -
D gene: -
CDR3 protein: CASSSRALEGYEQYF
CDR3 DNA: TGTGCCAGCAGTTCTAGAGCGTTGGAGGGCTACGAGCAGTACTTC

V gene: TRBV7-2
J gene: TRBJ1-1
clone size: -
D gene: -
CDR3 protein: CASSLTGLEAFF
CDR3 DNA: TGTGCCAGCAGCCTTACAGGGTTAGAGGCTTTCTTT

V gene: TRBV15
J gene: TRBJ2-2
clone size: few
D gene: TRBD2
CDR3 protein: CATSRGRERNGELFF
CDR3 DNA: TGTGCCACCAGCAGAGGGCGGGAGAGAAACGGGGAGCTGTTTTTT

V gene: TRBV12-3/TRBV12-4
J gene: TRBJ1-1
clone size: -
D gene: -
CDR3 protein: CASSLALTPAFF
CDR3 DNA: TGTGCCAGCAGTTTAGCCCTAACCCCGGCTTTCTTT

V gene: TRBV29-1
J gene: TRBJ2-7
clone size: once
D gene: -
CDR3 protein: CSVVQVPYEQYF
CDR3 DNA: TGCAGCGTTGTACAGGTCCCGTACGAGCAGTACTTC

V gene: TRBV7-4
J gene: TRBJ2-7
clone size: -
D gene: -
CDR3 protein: CASSFSLDSNYEQYF
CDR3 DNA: TGTGCCAGCAGCTTTTCCCTGGACTCCAACTACGAGCAGTACTTC

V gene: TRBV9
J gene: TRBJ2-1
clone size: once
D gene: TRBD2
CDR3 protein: CASSVRSSGGYNEQFF
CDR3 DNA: TGTGCCAGCAGCGTCAGAAGTAGCGGGGGTTACAATGAGCAGTTCTTC

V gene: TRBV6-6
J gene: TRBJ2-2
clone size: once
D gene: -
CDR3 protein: CASSPRGWAGELFF
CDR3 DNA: TGTGCCAGCAGCCCCAGGGGATGGGCCGGGGAGCTGTTTTTT

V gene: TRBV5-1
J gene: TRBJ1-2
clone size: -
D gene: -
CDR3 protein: CASRAEDGYTF
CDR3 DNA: TGCGCCAGCAGGGCAGAAGATGGCTACACCTTC

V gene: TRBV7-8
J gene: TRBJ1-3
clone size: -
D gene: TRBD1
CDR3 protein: CASTRGPGNTIYF
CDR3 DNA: TGTGCCAGCACCAGGGGGCCTGGAAACACCATATATTTT

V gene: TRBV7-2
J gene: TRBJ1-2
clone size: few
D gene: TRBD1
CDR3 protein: CASSPLDRMNYGYTF
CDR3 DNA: TGTGCCAGCAGCCCGCTGGACAGGATGAACTATGGCTACACCTTC

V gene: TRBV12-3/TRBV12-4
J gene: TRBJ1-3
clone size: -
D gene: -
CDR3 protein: CASRGGGNTIYF
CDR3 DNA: TGTGCCAGCAGAGGGGGGGGAAACACCATATATTTT

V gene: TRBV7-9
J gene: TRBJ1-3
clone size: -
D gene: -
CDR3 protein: CASSSRRRGQNTIYF
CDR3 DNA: TGTGCCAGCAGCTCTCGTCGCAGGGGTCAAAACACCATATATTTT

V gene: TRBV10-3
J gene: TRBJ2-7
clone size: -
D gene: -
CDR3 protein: CAISERYSSYEQYF
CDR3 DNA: TGTGCCATCAGTGAGAGGTACAGCTCCTACGAGCAGTACTTC

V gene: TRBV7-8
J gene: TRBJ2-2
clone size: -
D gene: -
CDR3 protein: CASSLEGDPGELFF
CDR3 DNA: TGTGCCAGCAGCTTAGAAGGGGACCCCGGGGAGCTGTTTTTT